The 29 T cell receptor beta chains below all came from one sample that was sequenced in a study of T-cell memory formation after mild COVID-19. MiXCR, applied by TCRdb to the 5' RACE reads, yields one record per CDR3 protein. Here the sample spans approximately 89,000 distinct CDR3 sequences, around 25% being singletons. Sample: PBMCs or a T cell subset sorted from them (not recorded which). Source of these receptors: a man aged 18-30 years who had mild COVID-19 (a few samples of this study predate the infection). Cell type and time point are not known.

The chain links TRBV7-9 to TRBJ2-2, with 7 bases identical to TRBD1. J lost 7 bases, V lost 3 bases, and 8 bases had no gene match. Germline CDR1 SEHNR, CDR2 FQNEAQ (reference sequence). This CDR3 contains 15 residues. CDR3 DNA sequence: TGTGCCAGCAGCTTGACGACAGGGCGAAACGGGGAGCTGTTTTTT. Translation: CASSLTTGRNGELFF.

The chain employs TRBV7-6 and TRBJ2-3, with 9 bases matching TRBD2. Germline V CDR1 and CDR2: SGHVS, FNYEAQ. CDR3 length equals 14 residues. The junction had 4 bases not matched to a gene; V was cut back by 5 bases and J by 4 bases. In DNA, the CDR3 is TGTGCCAGCAGCGCGAGACTAGCGGCAGATACGCAGTATTTT. As protein: CASSARLAADTQYF.

V gene TRBV6-6 combines with J gene TRBJ1-3; D possibly corresponds to TRBD1 (5 bases). CDR3 length: 14 amino acids. Per germline, CDR1 MNHNY and CDR2 SVGAGI (reference sequence). With 10 bases removed from V and 3 bases from J, the gap between germline ends came to 16 bases. This CDR3 is CATTMRGYGNTIYF. The CDR3 DNA sequence: TGTGCCACAACTATGAGGGGTTATGGAAACACCATATATTTT.

This clonotype showed up just a few times. This chain joins TRBV5-1 and TRBJ1-5, with D possibly being TRBD1 (5 bases). V was shortened by 0 bases and J by 6 bases, with 7 bases between the two germline ends. Germline values: CDR1 SGHRS, CDR2 YFSETQ. This CDR3 has 13 amino acids. The CDR3 DNA sequence: TGCGCCAGCAGCTTGGGGACATCTCAGCCCCAGCATTTT. This codes for CASSLGTSQPQHF.

The sample holds a few counts of this clonotype. The chain has TRBV7-9 and TRBJ2-1; the match to TRBD2 covers 7 bases. This CDR3 contains 16 residues. V was clipped by 5 bases and J by 0 bases; unmatched bases: 7. From germline, CDR1 is SEHNR and CDR2 FQNEAQ (reference sequence). The CDR3 reads CASSTRDYTSYNEQFF. The CDR3 DNA reads as TGTGCCAGCAGCACTAGGGACTATACCTCCTACAATGAGCAGTTCTTC.

There are a few counts of this clonotype. The V and J genes are TRBV12-3 or TRBV12-4 and TRBJ2-1; the match to TRBD1 covers 9 bases. CDR3 length: 15 residues. Trimming at V came to 6 bases and at J to 1 base, leaving 4 bases not matched to a gene. The CDR3: CASRLGTGSYNEQFF. For the CDR3, the DNA is TGTGCCAGCAGACTCGGGACAGGGTCCTACAATGAGCAGTTCTTC.

In its sample, this clonotype was seen a few times. The chain carries TRBV29-1 and TRBJ2-7, with D unresolved. The V gene lost 6 bases and the J gene lost 4 bases, with 19 bases spanning the gap. Germline values: CDR1 SQVTM, CDR2 ANQGSEA. The CDR3 is 14 amino acids. The CDR3 region is CSVAVWTDFYEQYF. The CDR3 coding sequence is TGCAGCGTGGCCGTGTGGACGGATTTTTACGAGCAGTACTTC.

The rearrangement uses TRBV4-1 and TRBJ1-2; the D is unclear. Germline V gives CDR1 MGHRA, CDR2 YSYEKL. The V end lost 0 bases, the J end lost 0 bases, and 8 bases lay between the germline ends. CDR3 length equals 15 residues. The CDR3 DNA reads as TGCGCCAGCAGCCAAGAAGGACGATCTAACTATGGCTACACCTTC. It translates to CASSQEGRSNYGYTF.

The chain recombines TRBV28 with TRBJ2-7, with 8 bases fitting TRBD1. CDR1 and CDR2 (germline): MDHEN, SYDVKM. There are 15 residues in the CDR3. V was pared by 6 bases and J by 0 bases, with 7 bases of the junction left unmatched. CDR3 sequence (DNA): TGTGCCAGCAGGAAGACAGGGGCCGCCTCCTACGAGCAGTACGTC. It translates to CASRKTGAASYEQYV.

V and J are TRBV29-1 and TRBJ2-1, with D unresolved. Germline assignment: CDR1 SQVTM and CDR2 ANQGSEA. This CDR3 is 14 amino acids long. Trimming stripped 4 bases from V and 0 bases from J, with 10 bases between. As DNA, the CDR3 is TGCAGCGTTGGTAGGGCTAGCTCCTACAATGAGCAGTTCTTC. The encoded protein is CSVGRASSYNEQFF.

The V gene is TRBV10-3, the J gene TRBJ2-7; D not certain. V lost 8 bases, J lost 0 bases, and 14 bases lay in between. CDR1 and CDR2 (germline): ENHRY, SYGVKD. CDR3 length equals 14 residues. The DNA of the CDR3 is TGTGCCATCGGCGTACAGTCCAGCTCCTACGAGCAGTACTTC. Protein product: CAIGVQSSSYEQYF.

This chain uses TRBV6-5 with TRBJ1-2, with D possibly TRBD1 on 5 matching bases. Trimming took off 5 bases at V and 0 bases at J, with 19 bases between the two ends. The CDR3 extends over 17 amino acids. Germline loops: CDR1 MNHEY, CDR2 SVGAGI. CDR3 protein: CASSPRIPTETNYGYTF. For the CDR3, the DNA is TGTGCCAGCAGTCCCCGAATACCGACAGAGACTAACTATGGCTACACCTTC.

This clonotype has only a few counts. The chain couples TRBV11-2 to TRBJ1-2; D is undetermined. The CDR3 contains 12 residues. CDR1 SGHAT and CDR2 FQNNGV come from the germline V gene. V lost 3 bases and J lost 2, with 4 bases in between. CDR3 DNA: TGTGCCAGCAGCTTGGACAACTATGGCTACACCTTC. This sequence encodes CASSLDNYGYTF.

For the CDR3, the DNA is TGCGCCAGCACCCTGGGAGCCAGGACAGACAGCAATCAGCCCCAGCATTTT. Protein sequence: CASTLGARTDSNQPQHF. The chain combines TRBV4-1 with TRBJ1-5, with D perhaps matching TRBD1 (6 bases). The CDR3 is 17 amino acids. Germline CDR1 MGHRA, CDR2 YSYEKL. V was cut by 7 bases and J by 1 base, with 20 bases left in between.

This clonotype was recorded once. The rearrangement uses TRBV7-9 and TRBJ1-1, with D unresolved. The CDR3 is made up of 14 amino acids. The V gene lost 4 bases and the J gene lost 2 bases, with 11 bases spanning the gap. Germline V gives CDR1 SEHNR, CDR2 FQNEAQ (reference sequence). The CDR3 protein is CASSSRPKNTEAFF. As DNA, the CDR3 is TGTGCCAGCAGCTCCCGCCCGAAAAACACTGAAGCTTTCTTT.

This clonotype was counted only a few times. V gene TRBV28 combines with J gene TRBJ2-1; D gene unclear. V lost 7 bases, J lost 9 bases, and 7 bases lay in between. The CDR3 is 10 amino acids. The V gene's germline CDR1 is MDHEN and CDR2 SYDVKM. The CDR3 sequence: CASNRGEQFF. The CDR3 DNA is TGTGCCAGCAACCGCGGTGAGCAGTTCTTC.

V is TRBV6-2 or TRBV6-3 and J is TRBJ2-1; 10 bases line up with TRBD2. CDR1 and CDR2 (germline): MNHEY, SVGEGT. There are 15 residues in the CDR3. The trim removed 8 bases at V and 0 bases at J, leaving 4 bases unmatched. CDR3 sequence (DNA): TGTGCCAGCGAGGGACTAGCGAACTCCTACAATGAGCAGTTCTTC. Translated, it gives CASEGLANSYNEQFF.

This chain connects TRBV6-2 or TRBV6-3 to TRBJ1-1; possible D gene TRBD1, 5 bases. V lost 6 bases to trimming and J lost 0 bases, with 14 bases between them. Germline V gives CDR1 MNHEY, CDR2 SVGEGT. The CDR3 totals 15 residues. The chain's CDR3 is CASSFGTDMNTEAFF. CDR3 nucleotides: TGTGCCAGCAGCTTCGGGACGGACATGAACACTGAAGCTTTCTTT.

This clonotype occurred a few times. In DNA, the CDR3 is TGTGCCAGCAGCTTAGTCCCAGCGGGGGGGAGACCAGATACGCAGTATTTT. It codes for CASSLVPAGGRPDTQYF. The J gene is TRBJ2-3, the V gene TRBV7-2, with 10 bases aligning to TRBD2. This CDR3 spans 17 amino acids. From germline, CDR1 is SGHTA and CDR2 FQGNSA. V lost 1 base to trimming and J lost 4 bases; unmatched junction nucleotides: 8.

The CDR3 nucleotides are TGTGCCAGCAGAGACGCCGTTCCGCTCTACGAGCAGTACGTC. It encodes CASRDAVPLYEQYV. This rearrangement joins TRBV9 to TRBJ2-7; D is unclear. Germline V gene sequence: CDR1 SGDLS, CDR2 YYNGEE. The CDR3 has 14 residues. Trimming took off 5 bases at V and 3 bases at J, with 15 bases between the two ends.

This chain joins TRBV13 and TRBJ1-2; D gene ambiguous. Germline V gene data show CDR1 as PRHDT and CDR2 as FYEKMQ (reference sequence). This CDR3 is built from 13 residues. Trimming stripped 1 base from V and 3 bases from J, with 6 bases between. In DNA form, the CDR3 reads TGTGCCAGCAGCTTAGAGTCCTACTATGGCTACACCTTC. Its translation: CASSLESYYGYTF.

The V call is TRBV4-3, the J call TRBJ2-2; TRBD2 matches at 8 bases. CDR3 length: 13 residues. V dropped 4 bases and J dropped 7; count of bases not matched to a gene: 2. Germline CDR1 is LGHNA and CDR2 is YSLEER. This CDR3 reads CASSPREDGELFF. The CDR3 DNA follows: TGCGCCAGCAGCCCGCGGGAGGACGGGGAGCTGTTTTTT.

This clonotype was detected a few times. The rearrangement joins TRBV7-9 to TRBJ2-5; D is perhaps TRBD1 (5 bases). Trimming took 5 bases from V and 0 from J, leaving 7 bases between them. Germline CDR1 reads SEHNR; CDR2 reads FQNEAQ (reference sequence). The CDR3 runs to 13 residues. The CDR3 loop is CASSQDNQETQYF. As DNA, the CDR3 is TGTGCCAGCAGCCAGGACAACCAAGAGACCCAGTACTTC.

This clonotype was recorded a few times. The chain links TRBV4-1 to TRBJ2-2; no definite D call. The CDR3 is made up of 13 amino acids. The germline CDR1 and CDR2 sequences are MGHRA and YSYEKL. The V end lost 3 bases, the J end lost 5 bases, and 7 bases lay between the germline ends. The CDR3 DNA sequence: TGCGCCAGCAGCCAGCTAGGAACCGGGGAGCTGTTTTTT. Its translation is CASSQLGTGELFF.

This clonotype was detected only a few times. This chain joins TRBV6-5 and TRBJ2-7; D call uncertain. The V end lost 8 bases, the J end lost 1 base, and 6 bases lay between the germline ends. CDR1 and CDR2 (germline): MNHEY, SVGAGI. This CDR3 is 11 amino acids long. CDR3 loop: CASGVSYEQYF. CDR3 DNA: TGTGCCAGCGGGGTTTCCTACGAGCAGTACTTC.

This clonotype was detected a few times. The rearrangement links TRBV7-2 to TRBJ2-2; 9 bases are shared with TRBD2. The J segment lost 8 bases and the V segment lost 5 bases, leaving 12 bases of the junction unmatched. Germline lookup yields CDR1 SGHTA and CDR2 FQGNSA. The CDR3 consists of 16 residues. The CDR3 DNA is TGTGCCAGCAGCCTTGCTAGCGGGGAAAAAGGGGGGGAGCTGTTTTTT. Its protein product is CASSLASGEKGGELFF.

There are a few counts of this clonotype. The CDR3 sequence is CASSLEPAGLAYEQYF. The CDR3, as DNA: TGTGCCAGCAGCTTAGAACCGGCGGGGTTAGCCTACGAGCAGTACTTC. The V and J genes are TRBV7-2 and TRBJ2-7; possible D gene TRBD2, 6 bases. Germline V lookup: CDR1 SGHTA, CDR2 FQGNSA. The CDR3 runs 16 residues. Trimming cost V 1 base and J 2 bases, with 15 bases left between them. Filled out from reference TRBV7-2 and TRBJ2-7, the complete variable domain reads GAGVSQSPSNKVTEKGKDVELRCDPISGHTALYWYRQSLGQGLEFLIYFQGNSAPDKSGLPSDRFSAERTGGSVSTLTIQRTQQEDSAVYLCASSLEPAGLAYEQYFGPGTRLTVT.

This clonotype was seen a few times. V gene TRBV5-1 combines with J gene TRBJ2-3; 14 positions match TRBD2. The CDR3 sequence is 16 residues long. Germline V gene lookup returns CDR1 SGHRS and CDR2 YFSETQ. Trimming took 3 bases from V and 6 from J; bases not matched to a gene: 6. The CDR3 loop reads CASSSRLAGGHDTQYF. In DNA, the CDR3 is TGCGCCAGCAGCTCCAGACTAGCGGGGGGGCATGATACGCAGTATTTT.

The V and J genes are TRBV12-3 or TRBV12-4 and TRBJ1-5; no definite D call. This CDR3 comprises 18 residues. V shed 5 bases and J shed 2 bases, with 22 bases lying between them. CDR3 residues: CASSGLVDIGIRNQPQHF. In nucleotides, the CDR3 is TGTGCCAGCAGTGGCCTGGTCGACATAGGGATTCGCAATCAGCCCCAGCATTTT.